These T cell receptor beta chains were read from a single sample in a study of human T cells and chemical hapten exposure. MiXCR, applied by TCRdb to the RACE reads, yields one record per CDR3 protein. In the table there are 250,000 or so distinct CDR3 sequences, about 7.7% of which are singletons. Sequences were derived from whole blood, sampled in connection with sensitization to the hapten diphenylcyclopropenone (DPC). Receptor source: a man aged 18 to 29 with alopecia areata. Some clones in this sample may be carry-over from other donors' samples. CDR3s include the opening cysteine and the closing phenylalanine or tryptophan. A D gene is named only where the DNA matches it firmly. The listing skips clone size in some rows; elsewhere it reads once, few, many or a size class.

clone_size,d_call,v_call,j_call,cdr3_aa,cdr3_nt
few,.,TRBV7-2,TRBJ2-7,CASSRNGPEDEQYF,TGTGCCAGCAGCAGAAACGGGCCTGAGGACGAGCAGTACTTC
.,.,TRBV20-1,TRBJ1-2,CSATTGIEYGYTF,TGCAGTGCTACAACAGGGATAGAGTATGGCTACACCTTC
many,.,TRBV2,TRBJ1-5,CASSGAKNQPQHF,TGTGCCAGCAGTGGGGCAAAGAATCAGCCCCAGCATTTT
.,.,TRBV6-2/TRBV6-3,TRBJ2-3,CASKINLRNTDTQYF,TGTGCCAGCAAAATCAACCTGCGAAACACAGATACGCAGTATTTT
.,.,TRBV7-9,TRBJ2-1,CASSLLGGRGNEQFF,TGTGCCAGCAGCTTACTAGGGGGCCGGGGGAATGAGCAGTTCTTC
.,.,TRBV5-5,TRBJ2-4,CASSLVETKNIQYF,TGTGCCAGCAGCTTGGTGGAAACCAAAAACATTCAGTACTTC
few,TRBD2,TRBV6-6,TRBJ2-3,CASRSSGGADTQYF,TGTGCCAGCAGGTCTAGCGGGGGGGCAGATACGCAGTATTTT
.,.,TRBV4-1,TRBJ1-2,CASSQAVVGGATAYGYTF,TGCGCCAGCAGCCAAGCGGTCGTTGGCGGGGCGACAGCCTATGGCTACACCTTC
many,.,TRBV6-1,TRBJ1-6,CASRLVNSPLHF,TGTGCCAGCAGGCTTGTTAATTCACCCCTCCACTTT
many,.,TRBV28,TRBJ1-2,CASSSLEVDYGYTF,TGTGCCAGCAGTTCTTTGGAAGTGGACTATGGCTACACCTTC
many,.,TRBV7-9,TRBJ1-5,CASSLAGPVQPQHF,TGTGCCAGCAGCTTAGCCGGCCCGGTTCAGCCCCAGCATTTT
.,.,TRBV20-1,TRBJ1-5,CSASLQVNQPQHF,TGCAGTGCTAGCCTCCAGGTCAATCAGCCCCAGCATTTT
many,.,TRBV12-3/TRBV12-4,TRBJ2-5,CASSLARETQYF,TGTGCCAGCAGTTTAGCAAGGGAGACCCAGTACTTC
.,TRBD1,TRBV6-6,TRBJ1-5,CASSHRVRGPNQPQHF,TGTGCCAGCAGCCATCGGGTCAGGGGGCCCAATCAGCCCCAGCATTTT